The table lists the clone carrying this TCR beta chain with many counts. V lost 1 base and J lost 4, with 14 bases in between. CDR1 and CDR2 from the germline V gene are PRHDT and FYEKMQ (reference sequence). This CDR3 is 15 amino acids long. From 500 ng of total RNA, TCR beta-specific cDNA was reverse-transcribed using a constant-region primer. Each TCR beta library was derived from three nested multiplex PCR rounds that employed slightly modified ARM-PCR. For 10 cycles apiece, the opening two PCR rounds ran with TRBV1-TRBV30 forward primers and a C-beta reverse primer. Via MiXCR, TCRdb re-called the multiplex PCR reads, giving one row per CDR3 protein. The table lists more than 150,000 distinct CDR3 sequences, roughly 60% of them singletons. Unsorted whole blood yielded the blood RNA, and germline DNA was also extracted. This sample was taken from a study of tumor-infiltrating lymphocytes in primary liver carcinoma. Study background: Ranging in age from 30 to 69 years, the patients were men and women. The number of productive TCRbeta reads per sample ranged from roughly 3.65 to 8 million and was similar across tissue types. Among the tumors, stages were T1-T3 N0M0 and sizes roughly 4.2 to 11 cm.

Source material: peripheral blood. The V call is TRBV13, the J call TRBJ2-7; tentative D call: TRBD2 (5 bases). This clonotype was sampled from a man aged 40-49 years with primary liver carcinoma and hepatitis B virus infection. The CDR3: CASSLVSGEVYEQYF. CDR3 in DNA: TGTGCCAGCAGCTTAGTCAGCGGCGAGGTTTACGAGCAGTACTTC.